This T cell receptor beta chain was sequenced for a study of CD8 T cells in Susac syndrome. Worth noting for this clonotype: Its target is unknown.

Study results and limitations: As the study acknowledged, the number of individuals who were part of its TCR sequencing and HLA analysis was relatively small.

Germline loops: CDR1 KGHDR, CDR2 SFDVKD. The CDR3 has 14 amino acids. V lost 4 bases to trimming and J lost 4 bases; unmatched junction nucleotides: 4. CD8+ and CD4+ T cells from blood underwent TCR beta sequencing, which was carried out in a high-throughput format. Negative isolation was used for CD8+ and CD4+ T cells and FACS enrichment for TEMRA cells. Reverse transcription of roughly 0.45 to 1 ug RNA used random hexamers. Amplification of TCR beta CDR3 used immunoSEQ multiplex PCR across 54 Vbeta and 13 Jbeta. One entry per CDR3 protein, called by TCRdb with MiXCR from the immunoSEQ multiplex PCR reads. In the table there are roughly 130,000 distinct CDR3 sequences, more than 90% of which are singletons.

The sequence came from a human donor in good health. The sequencing input was CD4+ T cells from PBMCs. The J gene is TRBJ2-7, the V gene TRBV24-1; 9 positions agree with TRBD1. CDR3 DNA sequence: TGTGCCACCAGTGACCGGGACAGGGAATACGAGCAGTACTTC. Its translation: CATSDRDREYEQYF.